A selection of T cell receptor beta chains follows, all from one sample in a study of cytomegalovirus exposure and HLA in healthy donors. Data came from immunoSEQ multiplex PCR; TCRdb stores just in-frame clones and leaves some out. The sample shows 140,000 to 150,000 clones, around 79% of them seen only once. The specimen sequenced was PBMCs. The receptor source for this set is a woman in her twenties or thirties in good health and CMV-seronegative. Each CDR3 is given with its conserved first and last residue. The D gene is left open where the match is weak. Not all rows give a size; the values are once, few, many and, for expanded clones, a class.

size,V,J,D,CDR3,DNA
once,TRBV19,TRBJ2-2,NA,CASRQGPIQNTGELFF,TGTGCCAGTAGGCAGGGCCCAATACAGAACACCGGGGAGCTGTTTTTT
NA,TRBV6-1,TRBJ1-1,NA,CASSPQGNTEAFF,TGTGCCAGCAGTCCTCAGGGGAACACTGAAGCTTTCTTT
NA,TRBV7-9,TRBJ1-2,NA,CASSLQGFLANYGYTF,TGTGCCAGCAGCTTACAGGGGTTCCTTGCTAACTATGGCTACACCTTC
NA,TRBV27,TRBJ2-7,NA,CASSPPFSEHLARSYEQYF,TGTGCCAGCAGTCCACCATTTTCGGAACACCTAGCGAGATCCTACGAGCAGTACTTC
NA,TRBV27,TRBJ2-2,TRBD2,CASRTSGGGVSGELFF,TGTGCCAGCCGGACTAGCGGGGGGGGTGTTTCCGGGGAGCTGTTTTTT
NA,TRBV2,TRBJ1-1,NA,CAGSAGVTEAFF,TGTGCCGGATCGGCAGGGGTCACTGAAGCTTTCTTT
few,TRBV2,TRBJ1-1,NA,CASSSWGRAHTEAFF,TGTGCCAGCAGTTCTTGGGGCAGGGCGCACACTGAAGCTTTCTTT
NA,TRBV15,TRBJ1-5,NA,CATSGRGRDTQPQHF,TGTGCCACCAGCGGGCGAGGCAGGGATACCCAGCCCCAGCATTTT
NA,TRBV5-1,TRBJ2-1,TRBD2,CASSLIIAGLGNEQFF,TGCGCCAGCAGCTTGATAATAGCGGGCCTGGGGAATGAGCAGTTCTTC
NA,TRBV6-1,TRBJ1-2,TRBD1,CASTGTGGNYGYTF,TGTGCCAGCACCGGGACAGGGGGGAACTATGGCTACACCTTC
NA,TRBV19,TRBJ2-5,TRBD1,CASSIEGQDPKKETQYF,TGTGCCAGTAGTATAGAAGGACAGGACCCTAAGAAGGAGACCCAGTACTTC
NA,TRBV6-1,TRBJ1-1,TRBD1,CAINRGMNTEAFF,TGTGCCATCAACAGGGGTATGAACACTGAAGCTTTCTTT
NA,TRBV5-6,TRBJ2-3,NA,CASSLGSREDTQYF,TGTGCCAGCAGCTTGGGAAGTCGGGAAGATACGCAGTATTTT
NA,TRBV6-4,TRBJ1-4,NA,CASSAWVGGKLFF,TGTGCCAGCAGTGCTTGGGTAGGGGGAAAACTGTTTTTT
NA,TRBV5-5,TRBJ1-2,NA,CASSSLSSAGHYSNYGYTF,TGTGCCAGCAGCTCCCTCTCTTCGGCTGGACACTACTCTAACTATGGCTACACCTTC
NA,TRBV5-1,TRBJ1-4,TRBD1,CASSPWTGDEKLFF,TGCGCCAGCAGCCCATGGACAGGAGATGAAAAACTGTTTTTT
NA,TRBV11-2,TRBJ2-5,NA,CASSSALGQGTQYF,TGTGCCAGCAGCTCCGCACTGGGGCAAGGGACCCAGTACTTC
NA,TRBV27,TRBJ1-2,NA,CASSLEGPGGNYGYTF,TGTGCCAGCAGTTTAGAGGGTCCGGGGGGGAACTATGGCTACACCTTC
NA,TRBV18,TRBJ1-1,TRBD1,CASSPLGQGANTEAFF,TGTGCCAGCTCACCCCTCGGACAGGGAGCGAACACTGAAGCTTTCTTT
NA,TRBV6-1,TRBJ1-4,NA,CASSEAKGIGTNEKLFF,TGTGCCAGCAGTGAAGCGAAGGGGATAGGAACTAATGAAAAACTGTTTTTT
NA,TRBV7-2,TRBJ2-4,NA,CASTGEVPNIQYF,TGTGCCAGCACAGGTGAAGTCCCAAACATTCAGTACTTC
NA,TRBV6-6,TRBJ2-4,NA,CASSQGGAGGNIQYF,TGTGCCAGCAGCCAAGGGGGGGCCGGCGGAAACATTCAGTACTTC
NA,TRBV4-1,TRBJ2-7,TRBD2,CASSQPSGGSYEQYF,TGCGCCAGCAGCCAACCTAGCGGGGGCTCCTACGAGCAGTACTTC
NA,TRBV7-2,TRBJ1-5,NA,CASSPGFSNQPQHF,TGTGCCAGCAGCCCAGGGTTTAGCAATCAGCCCCAGCATTTT
NA,TRBV6-6,TRBJ1-1,TRBD1,CASSYSGGSEAFF,TGTGCCAGCAGTTACTCAGGGGGCTCTGAAGCTTTCTTT
NA,TRBV5-1,TRBJ1-4,NA,CASSLQERNEKLFF,TGCGCCAGCAGCTTGCAGGAACGTAATGAAAAACTGTTTTTT